These T cell receptor beta chains were read from a single sample in a study of blood T cells in healthy people across ages. In TCRdb, the 5' RACE reads were re-called with MiXCR into one record per CDR3 protein. In the table there are approximately 1,100,000 distinct CDR3 sequences, under 45% of which are singletons. The sequenced material came from blood. These receptors were taken from a woman aged 55-70 years in good health. The CDR3 runs from the conserved cysteine through the conserved F or W. The D gene is left open where the match is weak. Some rows have no size entry. The others give once, few or many, or a class for an expanded clone.

TGTGCCAGCAGCTTAGGGGGGGGCAGCCAGACCCAGTACTTC	CASSLGGGSQTQYF	NA	NA	TRBJ2-5	TRBV7-6
TGTGCCAGCAGTGGGGGTGAGCAGTTCTTC	CASSGGEQFF	NA	many	TRBJ2-1	TRBV9
TGTGCCAGCAGTTTACGACCTAGCGGGAGGATTTACGAGCAGTACTTC	CASSLRPSGRIYEQYF	TRBD2	NA	TRBJ2-7	TRBV28
TGCGCCAGCAGCCAAGGAGGAGAACAGGGGGACACCGGGGAGCTGTTTTTT	CASSQGGEQGDTGELFF	TRBD1	NA	TRBJ2-2	TRBV4-1
TGTGCCAGCAGCCAAGGCAGCTGGCGTGAGCAGTTCTTC	CASSQGSWREQFF	NA	NA	TRBJ2-1	TRBV3-1
TGTGCCAGCAGCCCAGGATGGGAGACCCAGTACTTC	CASSPGWETQYF	NA	few	TRBJ2-5	TRBV13
TGCAGTGCTAGACTTCCTAGCGGGAGGGCCGGTTCCTACAATGAGCAGTTCTTC	CSARLPSGRAGSYNEQFF	TRBD2	once	TRBJ2-1	TRBV20-1
TGTGCCTGGAGTGCCATGCAGGGGGGAGGCTACACCTTC	CAWSAMQGGGYTF	TRBD1	NA	TRBJ1-2	TRBV30
TGCAGTGCTAGACCTAGCGGGAGTTCTCAAGAGACCCAGTACTTC	CSARPSGSSQETQYF	TRBD2	NA	TRBJ2-5	TRBV20-1
TGCGCCAGCAGCATAGAAGGACTAGCGGTCAATGAGCAGTTCTTC	CASSIEGLAVNEQFF	TRBD2	NA	TRBJ2-1	TRBV4-1
TGCAGCGTTGACCCAGGCCAAAACATTCAGTACTTC	CSVDPGQNIQYF	NA	NA	TRBJ2-4	TRBV29-1
TGTGCCAGCTCCAGCGGGTTAGCTCGGGAGACCCAGTACTTC	CASSSGLARETQYF	NA	NA	TRBJ2-5	TRBV18
TGTGCCAGCAGTATGCTAGGGGGAAACACTGAAGCTTTCTTT	CASSMLGGNTEAFF	NA	NA	TRBJ1-1	TRBV12-3/TRBV12-4
TGTGCCAGCAGCGGAGGGGCGTTGCCCTCCTACGAGCAGTACTTC	CASSGGALPSYEQYF	NA	NA	TRBJ2-7	TRBV9
TGTGCCAGCAGCCAAGGGGTAGCCCCGGACGGAGAGACCCAGTACTTC	CASSQGVAPDGETQYF	NA	NA	TRBJ2-5	TRBV4-2